This passage covers 27 T cell receptor beta chains from one sample sequenced in a study of shared clonotypes between healthy human individuals (dated by TCRdb to about 2020). CD8 naive samples were CD45RO-negative cells positively selected for CCR7, giving a CD45RA+CCR7+ population that excluded TemRA cells. The library was prepared using the immunoSEQ multiplex PCR assay. Imported from immuneACCESS, the table was reduced by TCRdb to in-frame sequences with V and J called. These copies leave out some clones; in studies compared against another copy, an unresolved V gene accounts for under half, and the cause of the remainder is not known. This sample has approximately 2,000,000 clones in its table, and approximately 92% of those were observed once. Together, the top ten hold roughly 1.7% of the sample. Sequenced: naive CD8+ T cells from PBMCs. The cell subset or site tag for this specimen amounts to: CD45RA+CCR7+. The source is a man between 18 and 29 years old in good health. Some clones in this sample may be carry-over from other donors' samples.

The chain is built from TRBV6-5 and TRBJ2-3, with D maybe TRBD1 (6 bases). The CDR3 has 15 amino acids. The V gene's germline CDR1 is MNHEY and CDR2 SVGAGI. The V end lost 5 bases, the J end lost 4 bases, and 16 bases lay between the germline ends. In DNA form, the CDR3 reads TGTGCCAGCAGTCCGGACAGCTTTGGCGCAGATACGCAGTATTTT. This gives the protein CASSPDSFGADTQYF.

The chain recombines TRBV4-3 with TRBJ1-4, with a weak D call TRBD1 (5 bases). CDR1 and CDR2 (germline): LGHNA, YSLEER. This CDR3 is built from 17 residues. V lost 3 bases and J lost 0, with 14 bases in between. For the CDR3, the DNA is TGCGCCAGCAGCCAGGGGGTTCTCTATGCAACTAATGAAAAACTGTTTTTT. Translated: CASSQGVLYATNEKLFF.

This clone has only one observation. The sample carries other DNA sequences with the same CDR3. The chain combines TRBV9 with TRBJ1-2; TRBD1 might be the D (6 bases). V lost 0 bases and J lost 4, with 13 bases in between. This CDR3 is 15 amino acids long. Germline V lookup: CDR1 SGDLS, CDR2 YYNGEE. This CDR3 reads CASSVGQGLSYGYTF. CDR3 nucleotide sequence: TGTGCCAGCAGCGTAGGTCAGGGGCTCAGCTATGGCTACACCTTC.

As regards this clone: In the same sample, other DNA sequences code for this CDR3. The rearrangement uses TRBV27 and TRBJ1-1; D is ambiguous. V lost 0 bases and J 1 base, leaving 9 bases between the germline ends. Germline assignment: CDR1 MNHEY and CDR2 SMNVEV (reference sequence). This CDR3 has 15 amino acids. The CDR3 sequence is CASSLSPGPNTEAFF. The CDR3 DNA reads as TGTGCCAGCAGTTTATCGCCGGGCCCGAACACTGAAGCTTTCTTT.

The J gene is TRBJ1-1, the V gene TRBV27; 8 nucleotides align to TRBD1. The CDR3 runs 16 residues. V dropped 4 bases and J dropped 3; count of bases not matched to a gene: 10. The germline CDR1 and CDR2 sequences are MNHEY and SMNVEV (reference sequence). CDR3: CASSSQGAWFDTEAFF. Written as DNA, the CDR3 is TGTGCCAGCAGTTCTCAGGGGGCTTGGTTCGACACTGAAGCTTTCTTT.

Details on this clone: Other DNA sequences in the sample encode the same CDR3. This rearrangement joins TRBV25-1 to TRBJ2-1, with D perhaps matching TRBD2 (6 bases). The CDR3 sequence is 13 residues long. Deletions cut 8 bases from V and 0 bases from J, with 8 bases between. Germline CDR1 and CDR2: MGHDK and SYGVNS. CDR3 bases: TGTGCCAGCGCCGGGAGCTCCTACAATGAGCAGTTCTTC. Its protein is CASAGSSYNEQFF.

DNA of the CDR3: TGTGCCAGCAGCTTAGGCGGGAGGGCCGTGGAGACCCAGTACTTC. Its translation is CASSLGGRAVETQYF. The V gene is TRBV7-6, the J gene TRBJ2-5; 9 bases line up with TRBD2. Germline CDR1 SGHVS, CDR2 FNYEAQ. The CDR3 consists of 15 residues. Germline trimming cut 1 base from V and 5 bases from J; bases unmatched to any gene: 5.

The chain links TRBV7-2 to TRBJ2-3; D gene ambiguous. The CDR3 runs to 12 residues. Trimming removed 2 bases from V and 4 bases from J, with 4 bases in between. The germline V gene encodes CDR1 SGHTA and CDR2 FQGNSA. As DNA, the CDR3 is TGTGCCAGCAGCTTATACGCAGATACGCAGTATTTT. Encoded protein: CASSLYADTQYF.

The V and J genes are TRBV7-9 and TRBJ2-7; 8 nucleotides agree with TRBD2. The germline V gene encodes CDR1 SEHNR and CDR2 FQNEAQ (reference sequence). After removal of 1 base from V and 5 bases from J, the junction contained 4 bases not matched to a gene. The CDR3 sequence is 14 residues long. CDR3 protein: CASSLGAGVDEQYF. CDR3 nucleotide sequence: TGTGCCAGCAGCTTAGGAGCGGGAGTTGACGAGCAGTACTTC.

The gene calls are TRBV7-3 and TRBJ2-7; D is ambiguous. Deletions cut 5 bases from V and 4 bases from J, with 12 bases between. CDR1 and CDR2 from the germline V gene are SGHTA and FQGTGA. The length of the CDR3 is 13 residues. CDR3 sequence (DNA): TGTGCCAGCAGCCGTCCGGTCGGATACGAGCAGTACTTC. Translating it yields CASSRPVGYEQYF. Drawing the rest from reference TRBV7-3 and TRBJ2-7, the complete variable domain is GAGVSQTPSNKVTEKGKYVELRCDPISGHTALYWYRQSLGQGPEFLIYFQGTGAADDSGLPNDRFFAVRPEGSVSTLKIQRTERGDSAVYLCASSRPVGYEQYFGPGTRLTVT.

With respect to this clone: A read error is possible here, since a much larger clone lies one base away. This chain links TRBV7-9 with TRBJ2-5, with no clear D. Judging by the DNA end, TRBJ2-7 fits better; the J call may be wrong. The CDR3 spans 12 residues. Germline loops: CDR1 SEHNR, CDR2 FQNEAQ (reference sequence). The CDR3 spells CASSLGTYEQYF. In DNA form, the CDR3 reads TGTGCCAGCAGCTTAGGGACCTACGAGCAGTACTTC.

This chain links TRBV10-3 with TRBJ1-5; D may be TRBD1 (6 bases). There are 15 residues in the CDR3. Trimming pared 2 bases from V and 4 bases from J, leaving 12 bases between. Germline CDR1 reads ENHRY; CDR2 reads SYGVKD. CDR3 loop: CAISEPGGGNQPQHF. The CDR3 nucleotides read TGTGCCATCAGTGAGCCGGGAGGGGGGAATCAGCCCCAGCATTTT.

The table lists this clone with a count of one. This chain uses TRBV4-1 with TRBJ2-5; 10 bases align to TRBD1. The CDR3 covers 15 residues. Germline V gives CDR1 MGHRA, CDR2 YSYEKL. With 4 bases clipped from V and 3 bases from J, the junction kept 5 bases outside the gene matches. CDR3 loop: CASSPPDRGEETQYF. The DNA of the CDR3 is TGCGCCAGCAGCCCCCCGGACAGGGGGGAAGAGACCCAGTACTTC.

This clone was seen a single time. This chain links TRBV5-1 with TRBJ1-1; maybe TRBD1 (6 bases). Trimming pared 6 bases from V and 3 bases from J, leaving 12 bases between. CDR3 length: 13 residues. Germline-derived CDR1 and CDR2 are SGHRS and YFSETQ. CDR3 coding DNA: TGCGCCAGCACTACTACAGGGTACACTGAAGCTTTCTTT. Translating gives CASTTTGYTEAFF.

The V call is TRBV7-8, the J call TRBJ2-6; 9 positions agree with TRBD1. The junction had 17 bases not matched to a gene; V was cut back by 5 bases and J by 3 bases. The CDR3 has 20 amino acids. The germline V gene has CDR1 SGHVS and CDR2 FQNEAQ. CDR3 DNA sequence: TGTGCCAGCAGCCTTGGTGGTGGGGGACAGGGACACTTTGGGGCCAACGTCCTGACTTTC. Amino acid sequence: CASSLGGGGQGHFGANVLTF.

As to this clone: Within the sample, other DNA sequences also encode this same CDR3. V gene TRBV7-8 combines with J gene TRBJ1-1, with TRBD1 identical over 9 bases. Losses at the gene ends were 5 bases for V and 0 bases for J; bases not matched to a gene: 4. The CDR3 loop spans 15 amino acids. Germline V CDR1 and CDR2: SGHVS, FQNEAQ. CDR3 nucleotides: TGTGCCAGCAGCCCTCGACAGGGGGTGAACACTGAAGCTTTCTTT. Translation: CASSPRQGVNTEAFF. The full variable domain, with the rest looked up from reference TRBV7-8 and TRBJ1-1, is GAGVSQSPRYKVAKRGQDVALRCDPISGHVSLFWYQQALGQGPEFLTYFQNEAQLDKSGLPSDRFFAERPEGSVSTLKIQRTQQEDSAVYLCASSPRQGVNTEAFFGQGTRLTVV.

The rearrangement joins TRBV6-6 to TRBJ2-7, with 7 bases matching TRBD1. The V segment lost 2 bases and the J segment 2 bases; nucleotides outside the gene matches: 9. From germline, CDR1 is MNHNY and CDR2 SVGAGI (reference sequence). This CDR3 has 16 amino acids. CDR3: CASSYNSRGQTYEQYF. CDR3 bases: TGTGCCAGCAGTTACAACTCACGGGGACAGACCTACGAGCAGTACTTC.

The V and J genes are TRBV9 and TRBJ2-7, with TRBD2 matching over 13 bases. Losses at the gene ends were 1 base for V and 7 bases for J; bases not matched to a gene: 11. The CDR3 sequence is 17 residues long. The V gene's germline CDR1 is SGDLS and CDR2 YYNGEE. The CDR3 here is CASSVSIGTSGIQEQYF. As DNA, the CDR3 is TGTGCCAGCAGCGTAAGTATCGGGACTAGCGGGATTCAGGAGCAGTACTTC.

J is TRBJ2-1 and V is TRBV27; TRBD2 is a possible D gene (5 bases). The CDR3 runs to 12 residues. The V end lost 7 bases, the J end lost 3 bases, and 7 bases lay between the germline ends. Per the germline V gene, CDR1 is MNHEY and CDR2 is SMNVEV (reference sequence). CDR3: CASKDFYNEQFF. DNA of the CDR3: TGTGCCAGCAAGGACTTCTACAATGAGCAGTTCTTC.

This clone has only one observation. This rearrangement joins TRBV27 to TRBJ2-7, with D perhaps TRBD2 (6 bases). The V end lost 8 bases, the J end lost 4 bases, and 18 bases lay between the germline ends. The length of the CDR3 is 14 residues. The germline gives CDR1 MNHEY, CDR2 SMNVEV (reference sequence). The CDR3 here is CASSGRERSYEQYF. CDR3 sequence (DNA): TGTGCCAGCTCGGGTCGGGAGAGGTCTTACGAGCAGTACTTC.

V usage is TRBV7-9 and J usage is TRBJ2-2; TRBD2 matches at 8 bases. From germline, CDR1 is SEHNR and CDR2 FQNEAQ (reference sequence). J gave up 6 bases and V 5 bases, and 20 bases lay outside the gene matches. The CDR3 runs to 19 residues. Here the CDR3 reads CASSAPSTQREHGAGELFF. In DNA, the CDR3 is TGTGCCAGCAGCGCCCCTAGTACGCAGCGGGAGCATGGGGCCGGGGAGCTGTTTTTT.

CDR3 bases: TGCGCCAGCAAATTACCGGGACAGGGGTTAAATGAGCAGTTCTTC. Residues: CASKLPGQGLNEQFF. The chain is built from TRBV10-2 and TRBJ2-1, with TRBD1 identical over 10 bases. V was pared by 7 bases and J by 7 bases, with 10 bases of the junction left unmatched. Germline V gene lookup returns CDR1 WSHSY and CDR2 SAAADI. CDR3 length: 15 amino acids.

The V and J genes are TRBV5-8 and TRBJ1-3; possibly TRBD1 for D (5 bases). CDR1 is SGHTS and CDR2 is YDEGEE in the germline V gene. The CDR3 length is 15 residues. Trimming shortened V by 1 base and J by 0 bases, and 8 bases separated the two germline ends. As DNA, the CDR3 is TGTGCCAGCAGCTTGCCCGGGACCTCTGGAAACACCATATATTTT. It translates to CASSLPGTSGNTIYF.

The J gene is TRBJ1-4, the V gene TRBV19; 8 bases line up with TRBD1. Per the germline V gene, CDR1 is LNHDA and CDR2 is SQIVND (reference sequence). The CDR3 totals 15 residues. V was pared by 1 base and J by 8 bases, with 6 bases of the junction left unmatched. This CDR3 is CASSIASGGDEKLFF. Here the CDR3 DNA reads TGTGCCAGTAGTATAGCGTCAGGGGGCGACGAAAAACTGTTTTTT.

The V and J genes are TRBV4-2 and TRBJ1-5; D may be TRBD1 (5 bases). Trimming left V 4 bases short and J 0 bases short, with 10 bases between. The CDR3 length is 15 residues. Germline assignment: CDR1 LGHNA and CDR2 YNFKEQ. Written as DNA, the CDR3 is TGTGCCAGCAGCCCCCGGGACGGTAGCAATCAGCCCCAGCATTTT. It codes for CASSPRDGSNQPQHF.

The chain links TRBV28 to TRBJ1-5; D not certain. The CDR3 extends over 15 amino acids. In germline, CDR1 is MDHEN, CDR2 SYDVKM. Trimming took 7 bases from V and 3 from J, leaving 16 bases between them. The CDR3 reads CASTLERGVNQPQHF. CDR3 coding DNA: TGTGCCAGCACCCTCGAGCGGGGAGTCAATCAGCCCCAGCATTTT.

This chain joins TRBV28 and TRBJ1-1, with D tentatively TRBD1 (5 bases). V lost 6 bases to trimming and J lost 1 base, with 9 bases between them. There are 13 residues in the CDR3. Germline lookup yields CDR1 MDHEN and CDR2 SYDVKM. CDR3 sequence (DNA): TGTGCCAGCAGCCTGGACACGAACACTGAAGCTTTCTTT. It codes for CASSLDTNTEAFF.